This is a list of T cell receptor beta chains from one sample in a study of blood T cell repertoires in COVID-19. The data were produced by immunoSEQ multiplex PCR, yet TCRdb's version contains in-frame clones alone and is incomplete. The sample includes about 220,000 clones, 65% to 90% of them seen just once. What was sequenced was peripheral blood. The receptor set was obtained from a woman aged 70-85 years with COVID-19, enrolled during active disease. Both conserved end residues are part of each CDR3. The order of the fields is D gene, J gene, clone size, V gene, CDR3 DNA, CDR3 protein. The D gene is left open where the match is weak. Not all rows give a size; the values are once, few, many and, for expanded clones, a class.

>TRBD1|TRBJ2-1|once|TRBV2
TGTGCCAGCAACCCCCGGACAGGATCGCCTAATGAGCAGTTCTTC
CASNPRTGSPNEQFF
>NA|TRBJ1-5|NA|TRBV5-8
TGTGCCAGCAGCTTGGCTTTGGGCCGGCCCCAGCATTTT
CASSLALGRPQHF
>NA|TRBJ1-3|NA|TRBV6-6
TGTGCCAGCAGTCAAACAGGAAACACCATATATTTT
CASSQTGNTIYF
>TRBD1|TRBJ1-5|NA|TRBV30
TGTGCCTGGCAAACCAAATCCCCAGGGGGGCCCCAGCATTTT
CAWQTKSPGGPQHF
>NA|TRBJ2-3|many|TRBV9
TGTGCCAGCAGCGTAGTGGAGGGCCGCACAGATACGCAGTATTTT
CASSVVEGRTDTQYF
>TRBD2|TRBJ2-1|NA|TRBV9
TGTGCCAGCAGCGTAGGGCCTAGCGGGTACAATGAGCAGTTCTTC
CASSVGPSGYNEQFF
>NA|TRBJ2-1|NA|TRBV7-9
TGTGCCAGCAGCTTAGTCGGGGGGCCCTCCTACAATGAGCAGTTCTTC
CASSLVGGPSYNEQFF
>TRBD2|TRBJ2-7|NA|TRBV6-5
TGTGCCAGCAGTCGGGTAGCGGGAGAATCCTACGAGCAGTACTTC
CASSRVAGESYEQYF
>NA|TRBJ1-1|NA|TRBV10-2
TGCGCCAGCAGTGTGGTAGGGGGCACTGAAGCTTTCTTT
CASSVVGGTEAFF
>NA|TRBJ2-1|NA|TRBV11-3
TGTGCCAGCAGCTTCGACAGTTACAATGAGCAGTTCTTC
CASSFDSYNEQFF
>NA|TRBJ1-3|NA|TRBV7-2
TGTGCCAGCAGCTCGGACAACTCTGGAAACACCATATATTTT
CASSSDNSGNTIYF
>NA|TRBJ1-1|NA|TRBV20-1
TGCAGTGCTAGTGAGCGCGGTGGACAGCTTGAAGCTTTCTTT
CSASERGGQLEAFF
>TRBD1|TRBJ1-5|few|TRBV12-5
TGTGCTAGTGGTTGGGACAGGGTGGTTCAGCCCCAGCATTTT
CASGWDRVVQPQHF
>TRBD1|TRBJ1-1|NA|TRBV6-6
TGTGCCAGCAGCAACAGGGGGCAGGTTGAAGCTTTCTTT
CASSNRGQVEAFF
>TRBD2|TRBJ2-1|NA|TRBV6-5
TGTGCCAGCAGTTACTCCGGGGGACTAGCCTTCGAAGGGCAGTTCTTC
CASSYSGGLAFEGQFF
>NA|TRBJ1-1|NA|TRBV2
TGTGCCAGCACCCAGGGGACACGGAACACTGAAGCTTTCTTT
CASTQGTRNTEAFF
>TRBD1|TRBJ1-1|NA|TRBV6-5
TGTGCCAGCAAGGGACAGCCAACTGAAGCTTTCTTT
CASKGQPTEAFF
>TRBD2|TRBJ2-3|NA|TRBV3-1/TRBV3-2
TGTGCCAGTGTACGGGGGGGTAGCACAGATACGCAGTATTTT
CASVRGGSTDTQYF
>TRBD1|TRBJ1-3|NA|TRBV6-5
TGTGCCAGCAGTCCCACCGGGACAGGGGGAAACACCATATATTTT
CASSPTGTGGNTIYF
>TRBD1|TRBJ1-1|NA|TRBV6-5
TGTGCCAGCAGTTTTGGCCATGACAGGGATGAAGCTTTCTTT
CASSFGHDRDEAFF
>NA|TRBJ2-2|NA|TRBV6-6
TGTGCCAGCAGTTACTTAGCGATCCGAGGTTCCGGGGAGCTGTTTTTT
CASSYLAIRGSGELFF
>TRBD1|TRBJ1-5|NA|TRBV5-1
TGCGCCAGCAGTACAGGGGATGGGGGCAATCAGCCCCAGCATTTT
CASSTGDGGNQPQHF
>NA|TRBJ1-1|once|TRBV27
TGTGCCAGCAGGATTTCGGGAGAGGGATCCCCATTGAACACTGAAGCTTTCTTT
CASRISGEGSPLNTEAFF
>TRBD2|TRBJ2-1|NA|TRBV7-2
TGTGCCAGCACCCCGGGCCCGGGACTAGCGGGAGACTGGCGATTCTTC
CASTPGPGLAGDWRFF
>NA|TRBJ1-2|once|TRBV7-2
TGTGCCAGCAGAAAAGACAGCGAGATCTATGGCTACACCTTC
CASRKDSEIYGYTF
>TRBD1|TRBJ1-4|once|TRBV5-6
TGTGCCAGCAGCACGGACAGGGGGCTTTCTAATGAAAAACTGTTTTTT
CASSTDRGLSNEKLFF
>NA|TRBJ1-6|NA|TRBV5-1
TGCGCCAGCAGCTTGGAAGGGGGAAATTCACCCCTCCACTTT
CASSLEGGNSPLHF
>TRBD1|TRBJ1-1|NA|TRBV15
TGTGCCACCAGCAGACCGTGGACAGGGGGCGGGGAAGCTTTCTTT
CATSRPWTGGGEAFF
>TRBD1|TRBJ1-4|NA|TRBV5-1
TGCGCCAGCAGCACGTGGACAGGGAGAAATAATGAAAAACTGTTTTTT
CASSTWTGRNNEKLFF
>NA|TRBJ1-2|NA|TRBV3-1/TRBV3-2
TGTGCCAGCAGCCAAGTCGGGGTTTCCAACTATGGCTACACCTTC
CASSQVGVSNYGYTF
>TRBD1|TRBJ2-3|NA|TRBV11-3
TGTGCCAGCAGCTTACAGGGGGCAGATACGCAGTATTTT
CASSLQGADTQYF
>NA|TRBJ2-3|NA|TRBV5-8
TGTGCCGGAGGAGGAACAGATACGCAGTATTTT
CAGGGTDTQYF
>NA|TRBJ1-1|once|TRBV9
TGTGCCAGCAGCGGTTCGTTGGTCGGCACTGAAGCTTTCTTT
CASSGSLVGTEAFF
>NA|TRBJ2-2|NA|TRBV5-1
TGCGCCAGCAGCTTGCCGAGGGCGACGGGCACCGGGGAGCTGTTTTTT
CASSLPRATGTGELFF
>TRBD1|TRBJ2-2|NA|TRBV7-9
TGTGCCAGCAGCTTTACAGGGGGCGTCACCGGGGAGCTGTTTTTT
CASSFTGGVTGELFF
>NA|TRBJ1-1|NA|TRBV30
TGTGCCTGGAGAGACAGTTTGAACACTGAAGCTTTCTTT
CAWRDSLNTEAFF
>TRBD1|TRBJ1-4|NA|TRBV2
TGTGCCAGCAGTCGGACAGGGTTCCGTGAAAAACTGTTTTTT
CASSRTGFREKLFF
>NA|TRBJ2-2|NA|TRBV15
TGTGCCACCAGCAGAGATCGCACCGGGGAGCTGTTTTTT
CATSRDRTGELFF
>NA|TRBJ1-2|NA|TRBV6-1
TGTGCCAGCAGTGAAGATCATTCGGAGGCTAACTATGGCTACACCTTC
CASSEDHSEANYGYTF
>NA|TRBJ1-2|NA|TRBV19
TGTGCCAGTAGTATAGCATCGGGGATCCACTACACCTTC
CASSIASGIHYTF
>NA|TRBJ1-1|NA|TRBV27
TGTGCCAGCAGTTTTCGGGGGAAGAATGTAAGGACTGAAGCTTTCTTT
CASSFRGKNVRTEAFF
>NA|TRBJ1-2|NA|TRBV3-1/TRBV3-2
TGTGCCAGCAGCCAATTCGCTGGGGGGGACGGGAACTATGGCTACACCTTC
CASSQFAGGDGNYGYTF